In this sample, the clone carrying this T cell receptor (beta chain) turned up once. What the recovered Cohort 3 donors had was two negative PCRs, clearance, or symptom resolution. The V segment lost 6 bases and the J segment 4 bases; nucleotides outside the gene matches: 2. This CDR3 is 13 amino acids long. Under the authors' procedure: Cell counts per sample came from amplifying reference gene primers. Using immunoSEQ multiplex PCR, the repertoire was profiled, and TCRdb retains in-frame clones only, with some absent. The V and J calls and clone size are taken from that table; D and trimming were inferred from the DNA. The sample carries approximately 300,000 clones, roughly 85% recorded once. This sample is part of a study of blood T cell repertoires in COVID-19. Across the study: The United States, Italy and Spain were the sources of the acute and convalescent COVID-19 samples. The cDNA or gDNA used as material had been derived from T cells, B-cell-depleted T cells, or PBMCs.

Sequenced material: PBMCs or T cells enriched from blood (not recorded which). This rearrangement joins TRBV12-3 or TRBV12-4 to TRBJ1-4; 7 bases align to TRBD1. The clonotype was recovered from a woman aged 30 to 39 who had recovered from COVID-19. The CDR3 nucleotides are TGTGCCAGCAGCCAGGGGGTTAATGAAAAACTGTTTTTT. It is translated as CASSQGVNEKLFF.